This is a list of T cell receptor beta chains from one sample in a study of blood T cells in healthy people across ages. TCRdb reprocessed the 5' RACE reads via MiXCR and lists one record per CDR3 protein. Here the sample spans some 1.7 million distinct CDR3 sequences, 28% being singletons. Material: blood. These receptors originate from a woman between 25 and 40 years old in good health. The CDR3 runs from the conserved cysteine through the conserved F or W. A D gene is named only where the DNA matches it firmly. Part of the rows lack a size; the others show once, few, many or a class for expanded clones.

abundance,j_gene,v_gene,d_gene,CDR3aa,CDR3nt
many,TRBJ2-7,TRBV10-3,TRBD1,CAINAGTAYEQYF,TGTGCCATCAACGCCGGGACAGCTTACGAGCAGTACTTC
.,TRBJ2-4,TRBV29-1,TRBD2,CREGGGSSYNEQYF,TGCAGGGAAGGTGGCGGGAGCTCCTACAATGAGCAGTACTTC
few,TRBJ2-1,TRBV4-1,.,CASAPPRGNDEQFF,TGCGCCAGCGCCCCGCCCAGAGGGAACGATGAGCAGTTCTTC
.,TRBJ2-1,TRBV20-1,.,CSARQDPTGYNEQFF,TGCAGTGCTAGGCAAGACCCAACAGGCTACAATGAGCAGTTCTTC
.,TRBJ2-6,TRBV25-1,TRBD1,CATSGQVTHGANVLTF,TGTGCCACCTCCGGACAGGTTACTCATGGGGCCAACGTCCTGACTTTC
.,TRBJ2-7,TRBV5-6,.,CASSRGPAGSYEQYF,TGTGCCAGCAGCCGCGGGCCAGCGGGTTCCTACGAGCAGTACTTC
few,TRBJ1-5,TRBV9,.,CASGGVDQPQHF,TGTGCCAGCGGTGGGGTGGACCAGCCCCAGCATTTT
.,TRBJ2-1,TRBV5-1,.,CASSLEFPYNEQFF,TGCGCCAGCAGCTTGGAATTTCCCTACAATGAGCAGTTCTTC
many,TRBJ2-5,TRBV28,.,CASRSYIGSSETQYF,TGTGCCAGCAGATCCTATATCGGGTCATCAGAGACCCAGTACTTC
.,TRBJ2-7,TRBV2,.,CASSAGTYEQYF,TGTGCCAGCAGTGCAGGAACCTACGAGCAGTACTTC
few,TRBJ1-3,TRBV20-1,TRBD1,CSARGDREYDTIYF,TGCAGTGCTAGAGGTGACAGGGAATACGACACCATATATTTT
.,TRBJ2-2,TRBV20-1,TRBD1,CSAENRGGTGELFF,TGCAGTGCGGAAAACAGGGGCGGCACCGGGGAGCTGTTTTTT
.,TRBJ1-5,TRBV5-5,.,CASSLLRGQNQPQHF,TGTGCCAGCAGCTTACTCCGCGGGCAGAATCAGCCCCAGCATTTT
few,TRBJ2-7,TRBV6-5,TRBD1,CASSYTPGQGDEQYF,TGTGCCAGCAGTTACACCCCGGGGCAGGGGGACGAGCAGTACTTC
.,TRBJ2-3,TRBV7-9,.,CASSLVRLSPDTQYF,TGTGCCAGCAGCTTAGTACGTTTGTCCCCAGATACGCAGTATTTT
few,TRBJ2-3,TRBV18,.,CAISPAASTDTQYF,TGTGCCATCTCACCCGCTGCCAGCACAGATACGCAGTATTTT
.,TRBJ2-1,TRBV6-5,.,CASSVDVKNIQFF,TGTGCCAGCAGCGTAGATGTCAAAAACATTCAGTTCTTC
few,TRBJ2-1,TRBV7-9,.,CAIKRGDSQFF,TGTGCGATCAAACGGGGGGACAGCCAGTTCTTC
many,TRBJ2-5,TRBV12-3/TRBV12-4,TRBD1,CASSPGTGGIERETQYF,TGTGCCAGCAGTCCTGGGACAGGGGGCATAGAGCGGGAGACCCAGTACTTC
.,TRBJ2-5,TRBV29-1,TRBD2,CSVEGHSSGRLETQYF,TGCAGCGTTGAAGGCCATTCTAGCGGGAGGTTGGAGACCCAGTACTTC
many,TRBJ2-5,TRBV11-2,TRBD2,CASSLTSGGTQYF,TGTGCCAGCAGTTTGACTAGCGGGGGGACCCAGTACTTC
many,TRBJ2-5,TRBV10-2,.,CASSVDSQETQYF,TGCGCCAGCAGTGTAGACAGCCAAGAGACCCAGTACTTC
.,TRBJ2-2,TRBV6-5,.,CASSLQRVGRAGELFF,TGTGCCAGCAGTCTGCAGCGGGTAGGAAGGGCCGGGGAGCTGTTTTTT
few,TRBJ1-2,TRBV2,.,CASSEGNSGNYGYTF,TGTGCCAGCAGTGAAGGGAATTCAGGCAACTATGGCTACACCTTC
many,TRBJ2-1,TRBV12-5,TRBD2,CASGFGTSGSRGNEQFF,TGTGCTAGTGGTTTCGGGACTAGCGGGAGTCGAGGCAATGAGCAGTTCTTC
many,TRBJ2-7,TRBV6-2/TRBV6-3,.,CASSLRSASSYEQYF,TGTGCCAGCAGCTTGAGGTCTGCCAGCTCCTACGAGCAGTACTTC
many,TRBJ2-5,TRBV10-3,TRBD2,CAIAASGGQETQYF,TGTGCCATCGCGGCTAGCGGGGGCCAAGAGACCCAGTACTTC
.,TRBJ1-1,TRBV30,.,CAWSAGSPAAFF,TGTGCCTGGAGCGCAGGATCCCCAGCAGCTTTCTTT
few,TRBJ2-1,TRBV20-1,TRBD2,CSASQTSGRIGTYNEQFF,TGCAGTGCTAGCCAGACTAGCGGGAGGATAGGAACCTACAATGAGCAGTTCTTC
many,TRBJ2-3,TRBV5-6,TRBD2,CASSPVGGDTQYF,TGTGCCAGCAGCCCAGTCGGGGGGGATACGCAGTATTTT
.,TRBJ2-1,TRBV6-2/TRBV6-3,TRBD2,CASKGGSVYNEQFF,TGTGCCAGCAAGGGCGGGAGTGTCTACAATGAGCAGTTCTTC
few,TRBJ2-7,TRBV4-3,.,CASSQVPGAYEQYF,TGCGCCAGCAGCCAAGTCCCGGGGGCCTACGAGCAGTACTTC
.,TRBJ2-3,TRBV27,TRBD2,CASRKAGVSTDTQYF,TGTGCCAGCAGGAAAGCGGGGGTTAGCACAGATACGCAGTATTTT
many,TRBJ2-1,TRBV20-1,TRBD2,CSAASGRAYNEQFF,TGCAGTGCTGCTAGCGGGAGGGCCTACAATGAGCAGTTCTTC
many,TRBJ2-1,TRBV6-2/TRBV6-3,.,CASSYLGPYNEQFF,TGTGCCAGCAGTTACCTGGGACCATACAATGAGCAGTTCTTC
.,TRBJ2-4,TRBV5-1,.,CASSFRDPKNIQYF,TGCGCCAGCAGCTTTCGGGATCCCAAAAACATTCAGTACTTC
few,TRBJ2-7,TRBV12-3/TRBV12-4,TRBD1,CASSTRTGGGYEQYF,TGTGCCAGCAGTACCCGGACAGGGGGCGGGTACGAGCAGTACTTC
few,TRBJ2-4,TRBV5-1,.,CASRSTLAKNIQYF,TGCGCCAGCAGGAGCACGCTAGCCAAAAACATTCAGTACTTC
.,TRBJ2-5,TRBV7-9,.,CASSFGDGTEETQYF,TGTGCCAGCAGCTTCGGGGACGGGACTGAAGAGACCCAGTACTTC
.,TRBJ2-2,TRBV6-5,TRBD1,CASSYSRPSPGQGAGELFF,TGTGCCAGCAGTTACTCGAGGCCCTCGCCGGGACAGGGGGCCGGGGAGCTGTTTTTT
few,TRBJ2-1,TRBV12-3/TRBV12-4,TRBD1,CASSLQGTGANEQFF,TGTGCCAGCAGTTTGCAGGGGACAGGGGCCAATGAGCAGTTCTTC
.,TRBJ2-3,TRBV25-1,TRBD2,CASSDPSGVKDTQYF,TGTGCCAGCAGTGATCCTAGCGGGGTAAAAGATACGCAGTATTTT
.,TRBJ2-5,TRBV3-1,.,CATSNRRAQETQYF,TGTGCCACCTCAAATAGACGGGCTCAAGAGACCCAGTACTTC
many,TRBJ2-5,TRBV12-3/TRBV12-4,TRBD2,CASSPWTSGGVWETQYF,TGTGCCAGCAGTCCCTGGACTAGCGGGGGGGTTTGGGAGACCCAGTACTTC
.,TRBJ1-2,TRBV2,.,CASSGVNGYTF,TGTGCCAGCAGTGGAGTTAATGGCTACACCTTC
many,TRBJ2-7,TRBV29-1,TRBD2,CSGVAGGQYEQYF,TGCAGCGGAGTAGCGGGGGGTCAATACGAGCAGTACTTC
few,TRBJ2-1,TRBV12-3/TRBV12-4,.,CASRRTAGAYNEQFF,TGTGCCAGCAGACGTACTGCTGGGGCTTACAATGAGCAGTTCTTC
few,TRBJ2-7,TRBV27,.,CASSLGGAPNEQYF,TGTGCCAGCAGTTTGGGGGGAGCGCCTAACGAGCAGTACTTC
.,TRBJ2-7,TRBV10-3,.,CAISEVGDEQYF,TGTGCCATCAGTGAGGTGGGGGACGAGCAGTACTTC